This T cell receptor beta chain comes out of a study of T-cell reconstitution after alpha-beta-depleted transplantation in children. Per germline, CDR1 SGHRS and CDR2 YFSETQ. Trimming took off 0 bases at V and 1 base at J, with 9 bases between the two ends. There are 15 residues in the CDR3. This clonotype was seen at least ten times. Preparing the TCRbeta library involved the use of unique molecular identifiers. In TCRdb, the PCR reads were re-called with MiXCR into one record per CDR3 protein. Seen here are roughly 220,000 distinct CDR3 sequences, about 8.8% observed once, and the top ten hold over 4.5%.

J is TRBJ2-3 and V is TRBV5-1, with D perhaps TRBD2 (5 bases). The origin of this receptor is a human donor who donated a stem cell graft to a child with SCID. Sequencing used PBMCs from the stem cell graft donor, obtained from the stem cell graft. CDR3 loop: CASSLGSGGTDTQYF. DNA for the CDR3: TGCGCCAGCAGCTTGGGGAGCGGAGGCACAGATACGCAGTATTTT.